These 15 T cell receptor beta chains were all obtained from the same sample, sequenced in a study of radiation and T cells in renal cell carcinoma (dated by TCRdb to between 2020 and 2021). What the time point label conveys for this sample: blood 2 weeks post-SBRT. What the treatment or condition label conveys for this sample: 15 Gy SBRT to primary tumor, nephrectomy 4 weeks later. The library was made by the immunoSEQ multiplex PCR assay. Imported from immuneACCESS, the table was reduced by TCRdb to in-frame sequences with V and J called. These copies leave out some clones; in studies compared against another copy, an unresolved V gene accounts for under half, and the cause of the remainder is not known. For this sample the table gives roughly 150,000 clones, of which approximately 86% were detected only once. The ten largest account for roughly 13% of the sample. The source was blood, collected from a patient whose treatment included radiotherapy and nephrectomy. Receptor source: a woman aged 45-59 years with renal cell carcinoma.

Here the CDR3 reads CASSLRETGTGSTEAFF. In DNA, the CDR3 is TGTGCCAGCAGCTTAAGAGAGACCGGGACAGGGAGCACTGAAGCTTTCTTT. This chain uses TRBV13 with TRBJ1-1; TRBD1 aligns across 9 bases. In germline, CDR1 is PRHDT, CDR2 FYEKMQ (reference sequence). The CDR3 sequence is 17 residues long. V lost 2 bases, J lost 4 bases, and 11 bases stayed unmatched.

The genes are TRBV18 and TRBJ1-2, with TRBD1 matching 8 bases. V lost 3 bases to trimming and J lost 6 bases; unmatched junction nucleotides: 9. The CDR3 totals 15 residues. Germline values: CDR1 KGHSH, CDR2 LQKENI. This CDR3 is CASSPGQVWKDGYTF. The CDR3 DNA follows: TGTGCCAGCTCACCGGGACAGGTGTGGAAGGATGGCTACACCTTC. Filled out from reference TRBV18 and TRBJ1-2, the complete variable domain reads NAGVMQNPRHLVRRRGQEARLRCSPMKGHSHVYWYRQLPEEGLKFMVYLQKENIIDESGMPKERFSAEFPKEGPSILRIQQVVRGDSAAYFCASSPGQVWKDGYTFGSGTRLTVV.

This chain joins TRBV5-4 and TRBJ2-3, with D unclear. The germline V gene encodes CDR1 SGHNT and CDR2 YYREEE (reference sequence). This CDR3 contains 13 residues. Trimming stripped 6 bases from V and 1 base from J, with 9 bases between. CDR3: CASTLGGTDTQYF. CDR3 DNA: TGTGCCAGCACCCTAGGAGGCACAGATACGCAGTATTTT.

V gene TRBV15 combines with J gene TRBJ1-5, with no clear D. This CDR3 has 17 residues. Germline V gene sequence: CDR1 LNHNV, CDR2 YYDKDF (reference sequence). Trimming pared 3 bases from V and 0 bases from J, leaving 15 bases between. For the CDR3, the DNA is TGTGCCACCAGCAGCCGGACGTCTTACTATAGCAATCAGCCCCAGCATTTT. It codes for CATSSRTSYYSNQPQHF.

This chain links TRBV10-3 with TRBJ2-1, with D hard to call. The CDR3 is 16 amino acids. CDR1 is ENHRY and CDR2 is SYGVKD in the germline V gene. V was clipped by 0 bases and J by 0 bases, with 9 bases between them. DNA for the CDR3: TGTGCCATCAGTGAGTCGAGGTCAAGCTCCTACAATGAGCAGTTCTTC. Translating gives CAISESRSSSYNEQFF.

The chain links TRBV29-1 to TRBJ1-5, with D perhaps matching TRBD1 (5 bases). Trimming stripped 6 bases from V and 3 bases from J, with 9 bases between. Germline V gene sequence: CDR1 SQVTM, CDR2 ANQGSEA. The CDR3 extends over 12 amino acids. This CDR3 is CSVAGPNQPQHF. DNA of the CDR3: TGCAGCGTGGCAGGGCCCAATCAGCCCCAGCATTTT.

The chain links TRBV7-9 to TRBJ2-6; 10 nucleotides line up with TRBD1. Per germline, CDR1 SEHNR and CDR2 FQNEAQ (reference sequence). V shed 3 bases, J shed 0 bases, and the junction held 5 bases outside the gene matches. The CDR3 has 18 amino acids. DNA of the CDR3: TGTGCCAGCAGCTTGGCGACAGGGGGCCTCTCTGGGGCCAACGTCCTGACTTTC. Its translation: CASSLATGGLSGANVLTF.

The chain is built from TRBV7-2 and TRBJ1-4; TRBD1 is a possible D gene (6 bases). V was shortened by 2 bases and J by 7 bases, with 14 bases between the two germline ends. Germline V CDR1 and CDR2: SGHTA, FQGNSA. The CDR3 totals 15 residues. The CDR3 here is CASSLLRGAGEKLFF. In nucleotides, the CDR3 is TGTGCCAGCAGCTTACTCCGGGGGGCAGGTGAAAAACTGTTTTTT.

The V gene is TRBV4-1, the J gene TRBJ1-5; D perhaps matches TRBD1 (5 bases). The germline gives CDR1 MGHRA, CDR2 YSYEKL. Between the trimmed V and J ends, which lost 1 base and 6 bases, there was a span of 13 bases. This CDR3 contains 15 residues. The CDR3 bases are TGCGCCAGCAGCCAAGGAGGGATGGGGGGTCAGCCCCAGCATTTT. Translation: CASSQGGMGGQPQHF.

The genes are TRBV9 and TRBJ2-1; D gene unclear. This CDR3 has 15 residues. V was cut by 6 bases and J by 0 bases, with 13 bases left in between. CDR1 is SGDLS and CDR2 is YYNGEE in the germline V gene. This CDR3 reads CASTWGSSSYNEQFF. CDR3 nucleotide sequence: TGTGCCAGCACCTGGGGTTCGAGCTCCTACAATGAGCAGTTCTTC.

The chain combines TRBV19 with TRBJ2-6, with 9 bases that match TRBD1. V shed 5 bases and J 1 base; nucleotides not matched to a gene: 12. CDR1 LNHDA and CDR2 SQIVND come from the germline V gene (reference sequence). The CDR3 has 19 residues. CDR3 DNA sequence: TGTGCCAGTAGTCCCGGGACAGGGAAGTGGATTTCTGGGGCCAACGTCCTGACTTTC. Translated, it gives CASSPGTGKWISGANVLTF.

This clone was seen a few times. The rearrangement joins TRBV30 to TRBJ1-1, with D unclear. V was cut by 1 base and J by 14 bases, with 23 bases left in between. This CDR3 has 14 amino acids. Looked up from germline, CDR1 is GTSNPN and CDR2 is SVGIG (reference sequence). The CDR3, as DNA: TGTGCCTGGAGTGGATTAAATCCGGCCTCGAATGGGTTCTTT. It codes for CAWSGLNPASNGFF.

This sequence joins TRBV6-5 and TRBJ2-3; D is unresolved. CDR1 is MNHEY and CDR2 is SVGAGI in the germline V gene. The CDR3 runs to 13 residues. V lost 2 bases, J lost 6 bases, and 9 bases lay in between. DNA of the CDR3: TGTGCCAGCAGTTACGACGTCCGGGATACGCAGTATTTT. This translates into CASSYDVRDTQYF.

V is TRBV5-1 and J is TRBJ2-1; 12 nucleotides line up with TRBD2. V was pared by 4 bases and J by 8 bases, with 10 bases of the junction left unmatched. The CDR3 runs to 16 residues. Germline loops: CDR1 SGHRS, CDR2 YFSETQ. The CDR3 DNA reads as TGCGCCAGCAGCCCCGGTAGACTAGCGGGGGTAGATGAGCAGTTCTTC. Residues: CASSPGRLAGVDEQFF.

This chain connects TRBV4-2 to TRBJ2-7; 8 nucleotides align to TRBD2. Germline CDR1 reads LGHNA; CDR2 reads YNFKEQ. Trimming at V came to 0 bases and at J to 3 bases, leaving 7 bases not matched to a gene. The CDR3 consists of 16 residues. In DNA, the CDR3 is TGTGCCAGCAGCCAAGAAACCGGGACTAGTATCTACGAGCAGTACTTC. As protein: CASSQETGTSIYEQYF.